Described below is a single T cell receptor (beta chain) sequence and its context. This sample is part of a study of shared clonotypes between healthy human individuals. Germline CDR1 SGHRS, CDR2 YFSETQ. V was cut by 0 bases and J by 8 bases, with 17 bases left in between. This CDR3 spans 16 amino acids. Produced via immunoSEQ multiplex PCR; TCRdb's table is partial and in-frame only. The table has about 2 million clones, approximately 95% seen once. V usage is TRBV5-1 and J usage is TRBJ1-4; possibly TRBD1 for D (5 bases). The TCR originated in a young man in good health. Sequencing used naive CD4+ T cells sorted from blood. Indicated subset: CD45RA+ positively selected. The DNA for the CDR3 is TGCGCCAGCAGCTTGGTCGCGGGAGGGGCTGGGGAAAAACTGTTTTTT. Protein sequence: CASSLVAGGAGEKLFF.